This T cell receptor (beta chain) was retrieved from a study of blood T cells in healthy people across ages. Study-wide results and limits: Fewer expanded clones and more diversity marked long-lived versus aged donors.

Healthy Caucasian individuals from Russia aged about 6 to 90 served as donors. The sample, roughly 9.1 milliliters of peripheral blood, was drawn from each donor. V shed 6 bases and J 5 bases; nucleotides not matched to a gene: 12. This CDR3 contains 16 residues. A second PCR of 7 to 11 cycles used a sample-barcoded 5' primer and a J-beta primer mix. TCRdb processed the 5' RACE reads anew with MiXCR; each CDR3 protein has one entry. In the table there are approximately 690,000 distinct CDR3 sequences, roughly 58% of which are singletons. About this clonotype: Its antigen is not identified.

This chain links TRBV12-3 or TRBV12-4 with TRBJ2-3; TRBD2 matches 9 bases. The source material was blood. The origin of this receptor is a man aged 60-69 years in good health. CDR3 in amino acids: CASRASGGLRVDTQYF. CDR3 nucleotide sequence: TGTGCCAGCAGGGCCAGCGGGGGGCTGAGGGTAGATACGCAGTATTTT.